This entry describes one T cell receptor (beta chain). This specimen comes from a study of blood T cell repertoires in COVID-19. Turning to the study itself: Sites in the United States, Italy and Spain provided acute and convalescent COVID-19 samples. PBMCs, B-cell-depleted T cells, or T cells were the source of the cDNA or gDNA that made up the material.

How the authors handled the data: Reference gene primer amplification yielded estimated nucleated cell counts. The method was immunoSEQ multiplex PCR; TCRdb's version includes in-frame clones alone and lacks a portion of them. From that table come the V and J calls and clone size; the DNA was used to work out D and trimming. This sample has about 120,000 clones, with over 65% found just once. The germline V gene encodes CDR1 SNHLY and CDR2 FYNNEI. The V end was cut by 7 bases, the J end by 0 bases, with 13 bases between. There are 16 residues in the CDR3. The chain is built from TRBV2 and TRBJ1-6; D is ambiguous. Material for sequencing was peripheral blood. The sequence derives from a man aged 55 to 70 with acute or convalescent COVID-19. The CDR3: CASTEVGSSYNSPLHF. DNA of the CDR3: TGTGCCAGCACCGAGGTCGGCAGCTCCTATAATTCACCCCTCCACTTT.